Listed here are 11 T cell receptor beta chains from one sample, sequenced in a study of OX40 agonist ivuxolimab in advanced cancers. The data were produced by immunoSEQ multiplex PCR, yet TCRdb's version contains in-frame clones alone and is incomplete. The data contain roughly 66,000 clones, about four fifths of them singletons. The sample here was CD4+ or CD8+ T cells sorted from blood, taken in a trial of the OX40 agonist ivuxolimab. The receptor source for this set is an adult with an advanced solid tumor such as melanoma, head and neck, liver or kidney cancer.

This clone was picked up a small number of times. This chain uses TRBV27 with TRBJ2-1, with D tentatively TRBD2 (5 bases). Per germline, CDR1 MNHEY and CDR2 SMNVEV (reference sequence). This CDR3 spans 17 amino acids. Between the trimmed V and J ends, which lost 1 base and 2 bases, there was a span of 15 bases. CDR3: CASSLFGLVGTYNEQFF. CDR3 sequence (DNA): TGTGCCAGCAGTTTATTTGGACTGGTCGGGACCTACAATGAGCAGTTCTTC.

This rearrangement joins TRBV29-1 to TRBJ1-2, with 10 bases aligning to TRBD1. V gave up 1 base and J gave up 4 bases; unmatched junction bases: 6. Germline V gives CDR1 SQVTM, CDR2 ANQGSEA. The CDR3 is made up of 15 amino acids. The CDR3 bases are TGCAGCGTTGAAGGGGGTGGACAGGGGGTCTATGGCTACACCTTC. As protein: CSVEGGGQGVYGYTF.

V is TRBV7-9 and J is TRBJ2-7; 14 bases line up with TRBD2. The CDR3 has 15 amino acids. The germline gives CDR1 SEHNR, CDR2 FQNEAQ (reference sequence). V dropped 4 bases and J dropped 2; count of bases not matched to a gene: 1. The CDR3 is CASSSGLAGAYEQYF. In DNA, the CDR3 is TGTGCCAGCAGCTCGGGACTAGCGGGGGCCTACGAGCAGTACTTC.

The CDR3 sequence is CASSEEGTGYTF. Written as DNA, the CDR3 is TGTGCCAGCAGTGAAGAGGGGACTGGCTACACCTTC. The chain carries TRBV2 and TRBJ1-2; D perhaps matches TRBD1 (5 bases). Between the trimmed V and J ends, which lost 1 base and 7 bases, there was a span of 7 bases. Germline V gene lookup returns CDR1 SNHLY and CDR2 FYNNEI. CDR3 length: 12 residues.

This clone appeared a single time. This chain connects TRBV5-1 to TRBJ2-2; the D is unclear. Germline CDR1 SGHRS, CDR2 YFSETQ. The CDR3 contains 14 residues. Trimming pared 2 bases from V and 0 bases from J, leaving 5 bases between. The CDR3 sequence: CASSLATNTGELFF. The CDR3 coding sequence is TGCGCCAGCAGCTTAGCGACGAACACCGGGGAGCTGTTTTTT.

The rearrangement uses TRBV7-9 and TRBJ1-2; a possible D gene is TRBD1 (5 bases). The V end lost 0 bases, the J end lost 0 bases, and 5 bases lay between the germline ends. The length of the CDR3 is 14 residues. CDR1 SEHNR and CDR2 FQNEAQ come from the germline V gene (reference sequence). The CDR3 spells CASSLAGANYGYTF. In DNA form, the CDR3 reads TGTGCCAGCAGCTTAGCGGGGGCTAACTATGGCTACACCTTC.

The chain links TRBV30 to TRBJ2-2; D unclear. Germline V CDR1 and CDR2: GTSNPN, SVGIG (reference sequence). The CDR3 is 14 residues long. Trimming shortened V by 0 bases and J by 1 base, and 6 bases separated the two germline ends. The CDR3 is CAWSVRQNTGELFF. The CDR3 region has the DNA TGTGCCTGGAGTGTACGACAGAACACCGGGGAGCTGTTTTTT.

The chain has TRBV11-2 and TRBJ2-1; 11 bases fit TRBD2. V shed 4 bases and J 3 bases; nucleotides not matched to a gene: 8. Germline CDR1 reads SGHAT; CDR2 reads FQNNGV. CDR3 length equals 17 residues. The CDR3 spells CASSWLTSGELYNEQFF. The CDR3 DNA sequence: TGTGCCAGCAGCTGGCTGACTAGCGGGGAACTCTACAATGAGCAGTTCTTC.

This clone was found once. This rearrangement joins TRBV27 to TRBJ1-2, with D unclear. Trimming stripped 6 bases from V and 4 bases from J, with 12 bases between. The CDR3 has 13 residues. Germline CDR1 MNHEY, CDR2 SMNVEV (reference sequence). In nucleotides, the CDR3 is TGTGCCAGCAGCCTTGAGGGAGGCTATGGCTACACCTTC. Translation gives CASSLEGGYGYTF.

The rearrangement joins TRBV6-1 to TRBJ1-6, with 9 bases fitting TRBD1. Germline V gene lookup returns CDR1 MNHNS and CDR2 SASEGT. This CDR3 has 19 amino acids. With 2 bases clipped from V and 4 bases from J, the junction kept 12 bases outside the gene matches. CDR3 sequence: CASSERDRVILRYNSPLHF. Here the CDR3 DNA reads TGTGCCAGCAGTGAAAGGGACAGGGTAATTTTGAGGTATAATTCACCCCTCCACTTT.

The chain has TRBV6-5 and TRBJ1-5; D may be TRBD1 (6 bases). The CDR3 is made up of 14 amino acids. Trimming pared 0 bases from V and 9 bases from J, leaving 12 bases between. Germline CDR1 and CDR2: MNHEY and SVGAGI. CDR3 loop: CASSYSAGGGPQHF. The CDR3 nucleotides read TGTGCCAGCAGTTACTCCGCAGGAGGGGGGCCCCAGCATTTT.